These 23 T cell receptor beta chains came from one sample sequenced in a study of lymphopenia after photon versus proton radiotherapy. Here immunoSEQ multiplex PCR was the method, and the copy in TCRdb shows in-frame clones only, minus some. The table includes some 29,000 clones, about 87% detected once. The sample was peripheral blood, taken from a patient treated with proton-based radiotherapy. These receptors all stem from a woman in her sixties with cholangiocarcinoma. Some clones in this sample may be carry-over from other donors' samples.

This clone came up a few times. This sequence joins TRBV15 and TRBJ2-1, with D possibly called TRBD1 or TRBD2 (6 bases each). Germline CDR1 reads LNHNV; CDR2 reads YYDKDF (reference sequence). The CDR3 contains 17 residues. V shed 0 bases and J shed 6 bases, with 18 bases lying between them. CDR3 sequence reads: CATSRDKTWGAINEQFF. The CDR3 region has the DNA TGTGCCACCAGCAGAGATAAAACCTGGGGGGCCATCAATGAGCAGTTCTTC.

The V call is TRBV30, the J call TRBJ1-1; D gene uncertain. Trimming removed 4 bases at V and 3 bases at J, with 15 bases between. Germline V gives CDR1 GTSNPN, CDR2 SVGIG (reference sequence). The CDR3 has 14 amino acids. CDR3 protein: CAWTPRMLDTEAFF. Written as DNA, the CDR3 is TGTGCCTGGACTCCAAGAATGTTGGACACTGAAGCTTTCTTT.

V usage is TRBV9 and J usage is TRBJ2-1, with D tentatively TRBD1 (6 bases). V was pared by 0 bases and J by 3 bases, with 10 bases between. In germline, CDR1 is SGDLS, CDR2 YYNGEE. This CDR3 has 15 amino acids. The CDR3 loop reads CASSVGGQDYNEQFF. CDR3 coding DNA: TGTGCCAGCAGCGTAGGGGGACAAGACTACAATGAGCAGTTCTTC.

The CDR3 DNA follows: TGTGCCAGCAGTTTACAGGGCCCTAACTATGGCTACACCTTC. Amino acids: CASSLQGPNYGYTF. This chain uses TRBV27 with TRBJ1-2, with a tentative D call TRBD1 (5 bases). This CDR3 is 14 amino acids long. Germline CDR1 reads MNHEY; CDR2 reads SMNVEV (reference sequence). V lost 2 bases to trimming and J lost 0 bases, with 7 bases between them.

The rearrangement joins TRBV9 to TRBJ2-7; D perhaps matches TRBD1 (6 bases). The CDR3 contains 15 residues. V was pared by 4 bases and J by 4 bases, with 18 bases between. Looked up from germline, CDR1 is SGDLS and CDR2 is YYNGEE. CDR3 sequence (DNA): TGTGCCAGCAGCCCCCGTTGGGACAACGATTACGAGCAGTACTTC. Residues: CASSPRWDNDYEQYF.

The J gene is TRBJ2-1, the V gene TRBV18; 8 nucleotides agree with TRBD2. The CDR3 is 14 amino acids. V trimming: 6 bases; J trimming: 1 base; junction bases outside the gene matches: 2. CDR1 KGHSH and CDR2 LQKENI come from the germline V gene. DNA for the CDR3: TGTGCCAGCTCCCGGGGGGGGTCCTACAATGAGCAGTTCTTC. Translation: CASSRGGSYNEQFF.

The V gene is TRBV11-2, the J gene TRBJ2-2, with 7 bases matching TRBD2. J was trimmed by 2 bases and V by 3 bases; bases with no gene match: 3. The V gene's germline CDR1 is SGHAT and CDR2 FQNNGV. The length of the CDR3 is 15 residues. The CDR3 DNA sequence: TGTGCCAGCAGCTTGCTAGCGGTTAACACCGGGGAGCTGTTTTTT. Its protein product is CASSLLAVNTGELFF.

The rearrangement joins TRBV10-1 to TRBJ2-7; 8 nucleotides line up with TRBD1. J was trimmed by 3 bases and V by 6 bases; bases with no gene match: 4. This CDR3 is built from 13 residues. Germline assignment: CDR1 WNHNN and CDR2 SYGVQD (reference sequence). The DNA for the CDR3 is TGCGCCAGCAGCCGGGACAGGTTCTACGAGCAGTACTTC. The encoded protein is CASSRDRFYEQYF.

This clone was detected once. The genes are TRBV5-4 and TRBJ2-5; weak D call: TRBD1 (5 bases). The germline V gene has CDR1 SGHNT and CDR2 YYREEE (reference sequence). The CDR3 has 11 residues. Trimming pared 3 bases from V and 5 bases from J, leaving 5 bases between. The CDR3 reads CASSSGETQYF. As DNA, the CDR3 is TGTGCCAGCAGCTCAGGGGAGACCCAGTACTTC.

V gene TRBV6-1 combines with J gene TRBJ1-2; possibly TRBD1 for D (6 bases). This CDR3 is built from 13 residues. V gave up 6 bases and J gave up 4 bases, with 12 bases separating them. Germline V lookup: CDR1 MNHNS, CDR2 SASEGT. CDR3 sequence reads: CASRGAGVYGYTF. In DNA form, the CDR3 reads TGTGCCAGCAGGGGGGCAGGGGTCTATGGCTACACCTTC.

The rearrangement links TRBV6-5 to TRBJ2-7, with D unclear. The V end was cut by 6 bases, the J end by 4 bases, with 16 bases between. This CDR3 is 14 amino acids long. The germline CDR1 and CDR2 sequences are MNHEY and SVGAGI. The CDR3 reads CASRRSRVTYEQYF. DNA for the CDR3: TGTGCCAGCAGGCGGTCTAGAGTGACATACGAGCAGTACTTC.

The chain uses TRBV27 and TRBJ1-2, with D uncertain. Trimming pared 5 bases from V and 7 bases from J, leaving 8 bases between. Germline V gene lookup returns CDR1 MNHEY and CDR2 SMNVEV (reference sequence). This CDR3 spans 11 amino acids. The CDR3 is CASSAPGGYTF. The CDR3 DNA reads as TGTGCCAGCAGTGCCCCGGGTGGCTACACCTTC.

The rearrangement uses TRBV11-2 and TRBJ1-4, with D maybe TRBD1 (6 bases). Trimming removed 5 bases from V and 5 bases from J, with 15 bases in between. Germline V gives CDR1 SGHAT, CDR2 FQNNGV. This CDR3 spans 15 amino acids. The CDR3 region is CASSQARGRNEKLFF. The CDR3 nucleotides read TGTGCCAGCAGCCAGGCCAGGGGAAGAAATGAAAAACTGTTTTTT.

The gene calls are TRBV7-2 and TRBJ2-3, with 8 bases fitting TRBD2. Germline values: CDR1 SGHTA, CDR2 FQGNSA. Trimming cost V 1 base and J 6 bases; bases outside gene matches: 3. CDR3 length: 14 amino acids. CDR3 protein: CASSLVAGGDTQYF. The DNA of the CDR3 is TGTGCCAGCAGCTTAGTGGCGGGAGGCGATACGCAGTATTTT.

J is TRBJ1-1 and V is TRBV6-6; D may be TRBD1 (5 bases). V lost 4 bases and J lost 0, with 9 bases in between. The CDR3 runs 14 residues. CDR1 and CDR2 (germline): MNHNY, SVGAGI (reference sequence). This CDR3 is CASSLRTLNTEAFF. CDR3 sequence (DNA): TGTGCCAGCAGTTTACGGACACTGAACACTGAAGCTTTCTTT.

The chain employs TRBV9 and TRBJ2-3; 13 nucleotides agree with TRBD2. The CDR3 length is 17 residues. Per germline, CDR1 SGDLS and CDR2 YYNGEE. J gave up 4 bases and V 4 bases, and 9 bases lay outside the gene matches. The DNA for the CDR3 is TGTGCCAGCAGCCCATCGGCAGGACTAGCGGGAGCAGATACGCAGTATTTT. Protein product: CASSPSAGLAGADTQYF.

The rearrangement joins TRBV7-3 to TRBJ1-1; 8 bases are a match to TRBD1. CDR1 is SGHTA, CDR2 FQGTGA, per germline. CDR3 length equals 15 residues. The ends lost 5 bases at V and 0 bases at J; junction bases unmatched: 5. DNA for the CDR3: TGTGCCAGCAGCACGCGGACAGGGATGAACACTGAAGCTTTCTTT. This sequence encodes CASSTRTGMNTEAFF.

This chain joins TRBV12-2 and TRBJ2-7; TRBD2, the D gene given by the table, was not confirmed from the DNA. TRBV12-2 is annotated as a pseudogene. The CDR3 extends over 15 amino acids. The DNA of the CDR3 is TGTGCCAGCAGCATTGGGGCTAGCGGGAGTCCCGAGCAGTACTTC. Translated: CASSIGASGSPEQYF.

This chain joins TRBV18 and TRBJ1-1, with a weak D call TRBD1 (5 bases). V was pared by 2 bases and J by 12 bases, with 13 bases between. The CDR3 length is 12 residues. From germline, CDR1 is KGHSH and CDR2 LQKENI. CDR3 residues: CASSPSGDLTFF. CDR3 nucleotides: TGTGCCAGCTCACCATCGGGGGATTTAACTTTCTTT.

This clone turned up a few times. The rearrangement links TRBV9 to TRBJ1-4; D remains unclear. The V gene lost 4 bases and the J gene lost 2 bases, with 9 bases spanning the gap. Germline loops: CDR1 SGDLS, CDR2 YYNGEE. This CDR3 comprises 14 residues. CDR3 residues: CASSPLVTNEKLFF. The CDR3 nucleotides are TGTGCCAGCAGCCCTTTAGTGACTAATGAAAAACTGTTTTTT.

This clone was seen a handful of times. At one boundary the junction diverges from the germline segment, which might be a read error. The chain is built from TRBV6-5 and TRBJ1-2, with 7 positions matching TRBD1. The CDR3 spans 9 residues. CDR1 MNHEY and CDR2 SVGAGI come from the germline V gene. The DNA for the CDR3 is TGTGCCGGGGGAACAGGGGATGGGTTC. Its protein product is CAGGTGDGF.

This sequence joins TRBV5-1 and TRBJ1-1; D is perhaps TRBD1 (6 bases). Per the germline V gene, CDR1 is SGHRS and CDR2 is YFSETQ. This CDR3 has 13 residues. V gave up 4 bases and J gave up 1 base, with 8 bases separating them. The CDR3 sequence: CASSMDRNTEAFF. The CDR3 nucleotides read TGCGCCAGCAGCATGGACAGGAACACTGAAGCTTTCTTT.

The chain recombines TRBV11-2 with TRBJ2-5; TRBD2 matches at 9 bases. Germline-derived CDR1 and CDR2 are SGHAT and FQNNGV. The CDR3 spans 15 residues. J gave up 3 bases and V 5 bases, and 7 bases lay outside the gene matches. For the CDR3, the DNA is TGTGCCAGCAGCAAACTCCGGACTAGCGAAGAGACCCAGTACTTC. As protein: CASSKLRTSEETQYF.